Following are 32 T cell receptor beta chains from one sample sequenced in a study of PD-1 blockade in classical Hodgkin lymphoma. All the patients suffered relapse after autologous stem cell transplantation, and brentuximab vedotin exposure differed. Libraries were prepared by immunoSEQ multiplex PCR; TCRdb keeps only in-frame clonotypes and omits some of them. The sample includes 40,000 to 50,000 clones, just under 80% seen only once; the top ten take 10% to 15%. This specimen was peripheral blood mononuclear cells (PBMCs), taken at baseline. These receptors all come from a human donor with classical Hodgkin lymphoma.

The chain links TRBV4-3 to TRBJ2-1, with 7 bases fitting TRBD2. Germline values: CDR1 LGHNA, CDR2 YSLEER. This CDR3 is built from 17 residues. V gave up 3 bases and J gave up 2 bases; unmatched junction bases: 10. CDR3 amino acids: CASSHQWKRGAYNEQFF. CDR3 nucleotides: TGCGCCAGCAGCCACCAATGGAAACGGGGGGCCTACAATGAGCAGTTCTTC.

The J gene is TRBJ2-1, the V gene TRBV7-3; 12 bases fit TRBD2. The germline CDR1 and CDR2 sequences are SGHTA and FQGTGA. With 2 bases clipped from V and 6 bases from J, the junction kept 5 bases outside the gene matches. CDR3 length: 16 residues. CDR3 sequence: CASSLQPSGGANEQFF. In DNA form, the CDR3 reads TGTGCCAGCAGCTTACAACCTAGCGGGGGGGCCAATGAGCAGTTCTTC.

The chain uses TRBV7-9 and TRBJ2-7, with a weak D call TRBD1 (6 bases). CDR3 size: 13 residues. Germline V lookup: CDR1 SEHNR, CDR2 FQNEAQ (reference sequence). Between the trimmed V and J ends, which lost 4 bases and 2 bases, there was a span of 9 bases. CDR3 coding DNA: TGTGCCAGCAGCTACCGGGACACCTACGAGCAGTACTTC. Amino acids: CASSYRDTYEQYF. Full variable domain (outside the CDR3, taken from reference TRBV7-9 and TRBJ2-7): DTGVSQNPRHKITKRGQNVTFRCDPISEHNRLYWYRQTLGQGPEFLTYFQNEAQLEKSRLLSDRFSAERPKGSFSTLEIQRTEQGDSAMYLCASSYRDTYEQYFGPGTRLTVT.

The V call is TRBV27, the J call TRBJ1-5; D is undetermined. This CDR3 region has 13 residues. Trimming took off 5 bases at V and 4 bases at J, with 9 bases between the two ends. Per germline, CDR1 MNHEY and CDR2 SMNVEV (reference sequence). The CDR3 DNA is TGTGCCAGCAGTCATGGGCCTAATCAGCCCCAGCATTTT. Its protein product is CASSHGPNQPQHF.

The V call is TRBV18, the J call TRBJ2-5; D unresolved. Trimming left V 8 bases short and J 3 bases short, with 13 bases between. The germline gives CDR1 KGHSH, CDR2 LQKENI. This CDR3 contains 13 residues. The CDR3, as DNA: TGTGCCAGCCATCCCATGGTAGAAGAGACCCAGTACTTC. Protein: CASHPMVEETQYF.

This chain connects TRBV27 to TRBJ2-1, with 15 bases matching TRBD2. The CDR3 is made up of 24 amino acids. The germline gives CDR1 MNHEY, CDR2 SMNVEV (reference sequence). Losses at the gene ends were 5 bases for V and 0 bases for J; bases not matched to a gene: 23. The CDR3 DNA reads TGTGCCAGCAGTCCCGACCCTGGACTAGCGGGGGGGGCACAACAAACAAGCTCCTACAATGAGCAGTTCTTC. It encodes CASSPDPGLAGGAQQTSSYNEQFF.

The CDR3 sequence is CASSERDSYNEQFF. Written as DNA, the CDR3 is TGTGCCAGCAGCGAACGGGACAGCTACAATGAGCAGTTCTTC. The rearrangement uses TRBV9 and TRBJ2-1; 7 bases fit TRBD1. V dropped 3 bases and J dropped 3; count of bases not matched to a gene: 3. The CDR3 is 14 amino acids. Germline V lookup: CDR1 SGDLS, CDR2 YYNGEE.

The rearrangement links TRBV11-2 to TRBJ1-5; 7 nucleotides line up with TRBD1. Germline V gives CDR1 SGHAT, CDR2 FQNNGV. The CDR3 runs to 12 residues. Trimming took 6 bases from V and 4 from J; bases not matched to a gene: 0. CDR3 region: CASRTGNQPQHF. In DNA, the CDR3 is TGTGCCAGCAGGACAGGGAATCAGCCCCAGCATTTT.

This chain links TRBV6-1 with TRBJ2-7; weak D call: TRBD1 (6 bases). The CDR3 has 15 residues. Germline V gene sequence: CDR1 MNHNS, CDR2 SASEGT. Trimming removed 6 bases from V and 3 bases from J, with 18 bases in between. CDR3 sequence reads: CASSSGTTPLYEQYF. For the CDR3, the DNA is TGTGCCAGCAGCTCCGGGACAACTCCCCTCTACGAGCAGTACTTC.

This rearrangement joins TRBV2 to TRBJ2-7; 15 bases map to TRBD2. The CDR3 has 19 amino acids. Germline trimming cut 4 bases from V and 2 bases from J; bases unmatched to any gene: 12. Germline CDR1 is SNHLY and CDR2 is FYNNEI. The CDR3 region is CASSAPGGTSGGPTYEQYF. CDR3 DNA sequence: TGTGCCAGCAGTGCCCCCGGGGGGACTAGCGGGGGGCCGACCTACGAGCAGTACTTC.

The chain combines TRBV7-2 with TRBJ2-3; D gene ambiguous. The germline gives CDR1 SGHTA, CDR2 FQGNSA. Trimming cost V 0 bases and J 3 bases, with 7 bases left between them. The CDR3 contains 14 residues. Written as DNA, the CDR3 is TGTGCCAGCAGCTTAGCGGGGTCAACAGATACGCAGTATTTT. Encoded protein: CASSLAGSTDTQYF.

The chain is built from TRBV4-1 and TRBJ1-2; D may be TRBD1 (6 bases). V lost 4 bases to trimming and J lost 5 bases, with 14 bases between them. The V gene's germline CDR1 is MGHRA and CDR2 YSYEKL. The CDR3 contains 14 residues. The chain's CDR3 is CASSRALGQYGYTF. The CDR3 bases are TGCGCCAGCAGCCGAGCCCTGGGACAATATGGCTACACCTTC.

The rearrangement uses TRBV18 and TRBJ2-7; D possibly uses TRBD1 or TRBD2 (6 bases each). The V gene's germline CDR1 is KGHSH and CDR2 LQKENI. Trimming took 3 bases from V and 2 from J, leaving 11 bases between them. The CDR3 length is 14 residues. The CDR3 is CASSPRGDAYEQYF. The CDR3 DNA reads TGTGCCAGCTCACCGAGGGGGGACGCCTACGAGCAGTACTTC.

DNA of the CDR3: TGTGCCAGCAGGACAGGGGGCGCGGGCACTAATGAAAAACTGTTTTTT. The encoded protein is CASRTGGAGTNEKLFF. The rearrangement joins TRBV2 to TRBJ1-4, with 10 bases lining up with TRBD1. The V gene end was trimmed by 6 bases and the J gene end by 2 bases; junction bases not matched to a gene: 6. The CDR3 covers 16 residues. Looked up from germline, CDR1 is SNHLY and CDR2 is FYNNEI.

The rearrangement joins TRBV14 to TRBJ2-7, with TRBD1 matching 7 bases. The CDR3 loop spans 14 amino acids. J lost 5 bases, V lost 9 bases, and 13 bases had no gene match. Per germline, CDR1 SGHDN and CDR2 FVKESK. CDR3 sequence (DNA): TGTGCCAGTTTATCAACGGGACAGTCCCACGAGCAGTACTTC. Protein product: CASLSTGQSHEQYF.

The chain combines TRBV27 with TRBJ1-1, with 9 bases matching TRBD1. V trimming: 3 bases; J trimming: 2 bases; junction bases outside the gene matches: 10. The CDR3 contains 17 residues. Germline-derived CDR1 and CDR2 are MNHEY and SMNVEV (reference sequence). The CDR3 DNA reads as TGTGCCAGCAGTTTCATCCGGGACAGGGCGAGAAACACTGAAGCTTTCTTT. Its translation is CASSFIRDRARNTEAFF.

The chain combines TRBV15 with TRBJ1-2, with 9 positions matching TRBD1. Germline V CDR1 and CDR2: LNHNV, YYDKDF (reference sequence). The length of the CDR3 is 15 residues. Unmatched junction bases numbered 8, after V lost 2 bases and J lost 7 bases. For the CDR3, the DNA is TGTGCCACCAGCAGACGACAGGGGGGATCGGGTGGCTACACCTTC. This gives the protein CATSRRQGGSGGYTF.

The rearrangement joins TRBV4-2 to TRBJ1-1, with unresolved D. CDR3 length equals 16 residues. In germline, CDR1 is LGHNA, CDR2 YNFKEQ. Trimming stripped 1 base from V and 3 bases from J, with 15 bases between. DNA for the CDR3: TGTGCCAGCAGCCAAGGGAATAGCGCCGATGACACTGAAGCTTTCTTT. Translating it yields CASSQGNSADDTEAFF.

This clone was seen only a few times. V gene TRBV18 combines with J gene TRBJ1-1, with TRBD1 matching over 8 bases. CDR1 and CDR2 from the germline V gene are KGHSH and LQKENI. The length of the CDR3 is 16 residues. With V trimmed by 6 bases and J by 1 base, 10 bases remained unmatched. CDR3 DNA sequence: TGTGCCAGCTCTCCTAGACAGGGGAGTGGGAACACTGAAGCTTTCTTT. It is translated as CASSPRQGSGNTEAFF.

J is TRBJ1-1 and V is TRBV30; 9 nucleotides agree with TRBD1. CDR3 length equals 13 residues. J lost 5 bases, V lost 5 bases, and 6 bases had no gene match. Looked up from germline, CDR1 is GTSNPN and CDR2 is SVGIG (reference sequence). In DNA, the CDR3 is TGTGCCTGGGGATCACAGGGGGCGACTGAAGCTTTCTTT. This encodes CAWGSQGATEAFF.

This rearrangement joins TRBV6-6 to TRBJ1-3, with D hard to call. The CDR3 is made up of 15 amino acids. CDR1 and CDR2 from the germline V gene are MNHNY and SVGAGI (reference sequence). The ends were cut back, 0 bases at V and 3 bases at J, with 9 bases in the middle. The CDR3 sequence is CASSYSELVGNTIYF. The CDR3 DNA is TGTGCCAGCAGTTACTCCGAGCTTGTTGGAAACACCATATATTTT.

The rearrangement uses TRBV6-4 and TRBJ1-6, with D possibly matching TRBD1 (6 bases). This CDR3 contains 11 residues. Germline assignment: CDR1 MRHNA and CDR2 SNTAGT. V gave up 2 bases and J gave up 16 bases, with 9 bases separating them. The CDR3 loop is CASSDGGPLHF. Written as DNA, the CDR3 is TGTGCCAGCAGTGACGGGGGGCCGCTCCACTTT.

This chain uses TRBV5-1 with TRBJ2-7; no clear D gene. Trimming removed 1 base at V and 5 bases at J, with 7 bases between. The CDR3 loop spans 12 amino acids. The germline V gene encodes CDR1 SGHRS and CDR2 YFSETQ. CDR3 protein: CASSLTTDEQYF. The CDR3, as DNA: TGCGCCAGCAGCTTGACCACAGACGAGCAGTACTTC.

The chain joins TRBV19 to TRBJ1-2; D is perhaps TRBD1 (5 bases). V dropped 3 bases and J dropped 8 bases, with 10 bases sitting between them. The CDR3 spans 12 residues. CDR1 is LNHDA and CDR2 is SQIVND in the germline V gene (reference sequence). The CDR3 DNA reads TGTGCCAGTAGTATCGGGGCTGGGGGCTACACCTTC. It specifies CASSIGAGGYTF. Variable domain in full (rest from reference TRBV19 and TRBJ1-2): DGGITQSPKYLFRKEGQNVTLSCEQNLNHDAMYWYRQDPGQGLRLIYYSQIVNDFQKGDIAEGYSVSREKKESFPLTVTSAQKNPTAFYLCASSIGAGGYTFGSGTRLTVV.

CDR3: CASSQSPGRREKLFF. DNA for the CDR3: TGCGCCAGCAGCCAGTCCCCGGGGCGACGAGAAAAACTGTTTTTT. This chain uses TRBV4-3 with TRBJ1-4, with a tentative D call TRBD1 (5 bases). CDR1 and CDR2 (germline): LGHNA, YSLEER. This CDR3 region has 15 residues. Trimming shortened V by 3 bases and J by 8 bases, and 16 bases separated the two germline ends.

The genes are TRBV5-1 and TRBJ2-1; tentatively, D is TRBD1 (6 bases). The V end lost 0 bases, the J end lost 5 bases, and 12 bases lay between the germline ends. Germline V gene sequence: CDR1 SGHRS, CDR2 YFSETQ. The CDR3 totals 15 residues. CDR3 residues: CASSLAAGAHNEQFF. CDR3 DNA: TGCGCCAGCAGCTTGGCCGCAGGGGCGCACAATGAGCAGTTCTTC.

The rearrangement joins TRBV11-2 to TRBJ2-3; 10 bases line up with TRBD2. The V gene end was trimmed by 1 base and the J gene end by 5 bases; junction bases not matched to a gene: 6. The CDR3 is made up of 16 amino acids. Germline assignment: CDR1 SGHAT and CDR2 FQNNGV. DNA for the CDR3: TGTGCCAGCAGCTTAGTGCCTAGCGGGGGCTTAGATACGCAGTATTTT. The encoded protein is CASSLVPSGGLDTQYF. The full variable domain, in which reference TRBV11-2 and TRBJ2-3 provide the parts outside the CDR3, is EAGVAQSPRYKIIEKRQSVAFWCNPISGHATLYWYQQILGQGPKLLIQFQNNGVVDDSQLPKDRFSAERLKGVDSTLKIQPAKLEDSAVYLCASSLVPSGGLDTQYFGPGTRLTVL.

This rearrangement joins TRBV4-3 to TRBJ2-1, with 16 bases that match TRBD2. This CDR3 has 16 amino acids. Germline V lookup: CDR1 LGHNA, CDR2 YSLEER. V lost 3 bases, J lost 9 bases, and 5 bases stayed unmatched. The CDR3 region is CASSQGLAGGPGEQFF. CDR3 sequence (DNA): TGCGCCAGCAGCCAGGGACTAGCGGGGGGGCCCGGTGAGCAGTTCTTC.

This sequence joins TRBV11-2 and TRBJ1-3; D not resolved. Germline-derived CDR1 and CDR2 are SGHAT and FQNNGV. This CDR3 has 12 residues. V was pared by 6 bases and J by 2 bases, with 5 bases between. CDR3 DNA sequence: TGTGCCAGCAGTCGACCTGGAAACACCATATATTTT. This codes for CASSRPGNTIYF. The variable domain in full, completed from reference TRBV11-2 and TRBJ1-3, reads EAGVAQSPRYKIIEKRQSVAFWCNPISGHATLYWYQQILGQGPKLLIQFQNNGVVDDSQLPKDRFSAERLKGVDSTLKIQPAKLEDSAVYLCASSRPGNTIYFGEGSWLTVV.

The chain employs TRBV9 and TRBJ1-6; no definite D call. This CDR3 is 16 amino acids long. V dropped 0 bases and J dropped 0 bases, with 7 bases sitting between them. Germline CDR1 SGDLS, CDR2 YYNGEE. CDR3 bases: TGTGCCAGCAGCGTAGGAACCGGCTCCTATAATTCACCCCTCCACTTT. Its translation: CASSVGTGSYNSPLHF.

V and J are TRBV5-1 and TRBJ2-5; 9 bases align to TRBD2. Trimming took 6 bases from V and 7 from J; bases not matched to a gene: 16. Germline loops: CDR1 SGHRS, CDR2 YFSETQ. The CDR3 contains 16 residues. The CDR3 loop is CASTPLAGATRGTQYF. DNA of the CDR3: TGCGCCAGCACCCCCTTAGCGGGGGCCACCCGTGGGACCCAGTACTTC.

The chain employs TRBV4-3 and TRBJ1-5; perhaps TRBD1 as D (6 bases). Trimming removed 4 bases from V and 5 bases from J, with 33 bases in between. Germline V gene sequence: CDR1 LGHNA, CDR2 YSLEER. CDR3 length: 21 amino acids. For the CDR3, the DNA is TGCGCCAGCAGCCTCATCATCCCACTCCTCTCTGACAGGTGGGAGGATCAGCCCCAGCATTTT. This sequence encodes CASSLIIPLLSDRWEDQPQHF.